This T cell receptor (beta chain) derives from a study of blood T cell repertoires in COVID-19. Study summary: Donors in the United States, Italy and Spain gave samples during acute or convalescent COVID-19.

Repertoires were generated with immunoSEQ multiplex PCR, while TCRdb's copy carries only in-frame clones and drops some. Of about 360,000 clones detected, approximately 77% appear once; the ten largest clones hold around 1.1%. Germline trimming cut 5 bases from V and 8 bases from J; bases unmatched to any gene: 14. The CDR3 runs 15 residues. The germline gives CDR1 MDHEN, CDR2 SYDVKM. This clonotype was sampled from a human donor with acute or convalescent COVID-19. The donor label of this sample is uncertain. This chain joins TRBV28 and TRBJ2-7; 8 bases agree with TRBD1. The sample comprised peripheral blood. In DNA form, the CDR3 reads TGTGCCAGCAGTGAGGCTGTACAGGGGGTACGGAAGCAGTACTTC. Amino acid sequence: CASSEAVQGVRKQYF.